The 7 T cell receptor beta chains below were found in one sample sequenced in a study of blood T cell repertoires in COVID-19. The data were produced by immunoSEQ multiplex PCR, yet TCRdb's version contains in-frame clones alone and is incomplete. This table has 120,000 to 150,000 clones, approximately 84% appearing once. Sequencing input: peripheral blood. The receptors originated from a human donor with acute or convalescent COVID-19. The donor label of this sample is uncertain.

This clone showed up just once. This chain joins TRBV5-6 and TRBJ2-7; maybe TRBD2 (6 bases). The CDR3 extends over 15 amino acids. V was clipped by 0 bases and J by 0 bases, with 10 bases between them. The germline gives CDR1 SGHDT, CDR2 YYEEEE. CDR3 coding DNA: TGTGCCAGCAGCTTGGCGGCGGGGCACTCCTACGAGCAGTACTTC. This encodes CASSLAAGHSYEQYF.

The chain recombines TRBV28 with TRBJ1-5; possibly TRBD1 for D (6 bases). Germline CDR1 MDHEN, CDR2 SYDVKM. The CDR3 loop spans 15 amino acids. V lost 8 bases to trimming and J lost 0 bases, with 14 bases between them. The CDR3 DNA reads as TGTGCCAGCGGAAAGCAGGGGTATAGCAATCAGCCCCAGCATTTT. It codes for CASGKQGYSNQPQHF.

This clone was counted only a few times. CDR3 in DNA: TGTGCCAGCAGCGGATTGATTGCAGGCCCACAATCTGGGGCCAACGTCCTGACTTTC. This encodes CASSGLIAGPQSGANVLTF. The chain carries TRBV5-4 and TRBJ2-6; D unclear. This CDR3 comprises 19 residues. Trimming took 4 bases from V and 1 from J, leaving 21 bases between them. The germline CDR1 and CDR2 sequences are SGHNT and YYREEE (reference sequence).

This clone turned up a few times. The V call is TRBV30, the J call TRBJ1-2; TRBD1 might be the D (6 bases). The CDR3 totals 15 residues. Trimming cost V 4 bases and J 4 bases, with 19 bases left between them. Per the germline V gene, CDR1 is GTSNPN and CDR2 is SVGIG (reference sequence). Here the CDR3 reads CAWKNQGWIGYGYTF. The CDR3 bases are TGTGCCTGGAAGAATCAGGGGTGGATAGGCTATGGCTACACCTTC. Full variable domain (remainder filled in from reference TRBV30 and TRBJ1-2): SQTIHQWPATLVQPVGSPLSLECTVEGTSNPNLYWYRQAAGRGLQLLFYSVGIGQISSEVPQNLSASRPQDRQFILSSKKLLLSDSGFYLCAWKNQGWIGYGYTFGSGTRLTVV.

The chain links TRBV28 to TRBJ1-1; D is possibly TRBD1 (6 bases). The germline V and J ends were trimmed by 9 bases and 5 bases, with 13 bases remaining between them. Germline V CDR1 and CDR2: MDHEN, SYDVKM. The CDR3 is 12 amino acids. The CDR3 sequence is CASYGGQTEAFF. CDR3 bases: TGTGCCAGTTACGGGGGGCAAACTGAAGCTTTCTTT. Full variable domain (rest looked up from reference TRBV28 and TRBJ1-1): DVKVTQSSRYLVKRTGEKVFLECVQDMDHENMFWYRQDPGLGLRLIYFSYDVKMKEKGDIPEGYSVSREKKERFSLILESASTNQTSMYLCASYGGQTEAFFGQGTRLTVV.

This clone was found once. The chain combines TRBV18 with TRBJ2-1, with 9 bases matching TRBD2. The CDR3 runs 15 residues. Germline V CDR1 and CDR2: KGHSH, LQKENI. V shed 3 bases, J shed 9 bases, and the junction held 9 bases outside the gene matches. The CDR3 coding sequence is TGTGCCAGCTCACCTGGAAGGACTAGCGCCAGTGAGCAGTTCTTC. Its protein is CASSPGRTSASEQFF.

This clone was found once. The chain uses TRBV5-1 and TRBJ2-1; D possibly corresponds to TRBD2 (6 bases). Germline V gene lookup returns CDR1 SGHRS and CDR2 YFSETQ. Trimming took off 0 bases at V and 7 bases at J, with 14 bases between the two ends. CDR3 length: 15 residues. The DNA for the CDR3 is TGCGCCAGCAGCTTGGCCCCGGGCGGGGTTAATGAGCAGTTCTTC. Translating gives CASSLAPGGVNEQFF.